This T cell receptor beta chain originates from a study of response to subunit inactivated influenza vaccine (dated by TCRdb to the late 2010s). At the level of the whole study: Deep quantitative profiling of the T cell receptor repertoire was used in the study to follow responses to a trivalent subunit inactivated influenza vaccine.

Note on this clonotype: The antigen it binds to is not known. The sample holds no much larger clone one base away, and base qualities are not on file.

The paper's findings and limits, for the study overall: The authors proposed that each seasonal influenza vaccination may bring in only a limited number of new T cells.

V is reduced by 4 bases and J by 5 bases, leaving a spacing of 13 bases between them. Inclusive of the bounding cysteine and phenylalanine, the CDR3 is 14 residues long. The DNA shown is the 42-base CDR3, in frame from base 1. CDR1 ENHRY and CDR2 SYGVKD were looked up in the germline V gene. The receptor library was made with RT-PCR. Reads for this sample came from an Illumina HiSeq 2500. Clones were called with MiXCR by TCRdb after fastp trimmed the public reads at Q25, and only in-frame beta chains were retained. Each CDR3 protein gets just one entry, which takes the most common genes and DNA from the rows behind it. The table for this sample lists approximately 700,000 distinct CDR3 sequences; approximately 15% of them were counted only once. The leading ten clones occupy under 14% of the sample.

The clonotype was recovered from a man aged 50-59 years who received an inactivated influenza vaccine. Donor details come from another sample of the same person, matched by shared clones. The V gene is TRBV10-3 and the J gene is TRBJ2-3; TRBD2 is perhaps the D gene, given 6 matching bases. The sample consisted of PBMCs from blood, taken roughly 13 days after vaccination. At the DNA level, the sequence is TGTGCCATCAGTGTTAGGGGCGGGGAAGATACGCAGTATTTT. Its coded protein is CAISVRGGEDTQYF.